This T cell receptor beta chain is from a study of spatial heterogeneity in lung cancer. Time point meaning: sample taken at primary tumor resection. TCRs were sequenced from unsorted whole RNA of tumor, nontumor lung or PBMC. V shed 0 bases, J shed 8 bases, and the junction held 3 bases outside the gene matches. The CDR3 loop spans 14 amino acids. Per the germline V gene, CDR1 is SGHRS and CDR2 is YFSETQ. For this clonotype: Its antigen remains unknown.

Study results and limitations: Relative to follow-up, resection was when ubiquitous expanded tumor TCRs appeared more in blood.

TCRdb re-derived calls from the 5' RACE reads in MiXCR, one entry per CDR3 protein. The sample comprises fewer than 2,000 distinct CDR3 sequences, 26% of which are singletons, and about 50% rests with the top ten. This TCR was sampled from a male donor with early-stage non-small cell lung cancer. The material was PBMCs, obtained at surgery. The chain combines TRBV5-1 with TRBJ2-1, with 9 bases lining up with TRBD2. CDR3 loop: CASSLAQRGDEQFF. The CDR3 region has the DNA TGCGCCAGCAGCTTGGCCCAGCGGGGGGATGAGCAGTTCTTC.